This entry lists 14 T cell receptor beta chains sequenced from one sample in a study of response to subunit inactivated influenza vaccine. MiXCR, run by TCRdb on the RT-PCR reads, gives a single entry per CDR3 protein. The sample gives roughly 520,000 distinct CDR3 sequences, approximately 24% of which show up once; approximately 2% is in the top ten. This specimen was CD4+ T cells sorted from PBMCs, taken 5 days after vaccination. The source of these receptors is a man in his fifties who received an inactivated influenza vaccine.

The chain recombines TRBV5-1 with TRBJ2-5; TRBD1 aligns across 12 bases. The CDR3 is 15 amino acids. Germline assignment: CDR1 SGHRS and CDR2 YFSETQ. Trimming cost V 3 bases and J 6 bases; bases outside gene matches: 6. This chain's CDR3 is CASSSGTGGLKTQYF. CDR3 DNA: TGCGCCAGCAGCTCAGGGACAGGGGGCTTGAAGACCCAGTACTTC. The full variable domain, completed using reference TRBV5-1 and TRBJ2-5, is KAGVTQTPRYLIKTRGQQVTLSCSPISGHRSVSWYQQTPGQGLQFLFEYFSETQRNKGNFPGRFSGRQFSNSRSEMNVSTLELGDSALYLCASSSGTGGLKTQYFGPGTRLLVL.

The chain employs TRBV29-1 and TRBJ2-5; 12 bases agree with TRBD2. There are 15 residues in the CDR3. Germline CDR1 and CDR2: SQVTM and ANQGSEA. Germline trimming cut 7 bases from V and 5 bases from J; bases unmatched to any gene: 11. CDR3 in DNA: TGCAGCGCCCACGGACTAGCGGGGCACCCCGAGACCCAGTACTTC. It codes for CSAHGLAGHPETQYF.

CDR3 in DNA: TGTGCCAGCAGTACCCAGGGGGGTGTTAGCAATCAGCCCCAGCATTTT. Its translation: CASSTQGGVSNQPQHF. The V call is TRBV27, the J call TRBJ1-5; 7 bases are shared with TRBD1. The CDR3 has 16 residues. Trimming took 5 bases from V and 0 from J; bases not matched to a gene: 7. In germline, CDR1 is MNHEY, CDR2 SMNVEV (reference sequence).

The chain has TRBV7-9 and TRBJ1-5, with D hard to call. The germline CDR1 and CDR2 sequences are SEHNR and FQNEAQ (reference sequence). V was cut by 3 bases and J by 2 bases, with 11 bases left in between. CDR3 size: 15 residues. CDR3: CASSFGVERNQPQHF. CDR3 DNA: TGTGCCAGCAGCTTTGGGGTCGAGCGCAATCAGCCCCAGCATTTT.

The DNA of the CDR3 is TGCAGTGCCAAGGTCTCCAAAAGGGGTCAGCCCCAGCATTTT. The encoded protein is CSAKVSKRGQPQHF. This rearrangement joins TRBV20-1 to TRBJ1-5; D is perhaps TRBD1 (5 bases). V was clipped by 6 bases and J by 6 bases, with 18 bases between them. Germline V CDR1 and CDR2: DFQATT, SNEGSKA (reference sequence). This CDR3 contains 14 residues.

As regards this clonotype: The junction differs from germline at one of its ends, possibly a read error. The CDR3 DNA is TGCGCCGGCAGCTTGGCCAGCGTCACCGGGGAGCTGTTTTTT. It codes for CAGSLASVTGELFF. The chain carries TRBV5-1 and TRBJ2-2; D is undetermined. Germline assignment: CDR1 SGHRS and CDR2 YFSETQ. There are 14 residues in the CDR3.

The chain employs TRBV14 and TRBJ2-7; the D is unclear. The CDR3 sequence is 11 residues long. Per the germline V gene, CDR1 is SGHDN and CDR2 is FVKESK. V was shortened by 2 bases and J by 6 bases, with 5 bases between the two germline ends. CDR3 protein: CASSQLGEQYF. CDR3 DNA sequence: TGTGCCAGCAGCCAATTGGGCGAGCAGTACTTC.

The CDR3 loop is CATSSPSGMKETQYF. The CDR3 region has the DNA TGTGCCACCAGCAGTCCAAGCGGGATGAAAGAGACCCAGTACTTC. V is TRBV15 and J is TRBJ2-5, with 7 bases fitting TRBD2. V lost 3 bases, J lost 3 bases, and 7 bases stayed unmatched. The CDR3 length is 15 residues. Germline CDR1 reads LNHNV; CDR2 reads YYDKDF (reference sequence).

A few counts support this clonotype. The CDR3 reads CASRTRDGNSPLHF. CDR3 nucleotide sequence: TGTGCCAGCAGGACCCGGGACGGCAATTCACCCCTCCACTTT. The rearrangement uses TRBV4-2 and TRBJ1-6; weak D call: TRBD1 (5 bases). With 6 bases removed from V and 7 bases from J, the gap between germline ends came to 13 bases. Germline CDR1 reads LGHNA; CDR2 reads YNFKEQ. The CDR3 consists of 14 residues.

This clonotype was detected a few times. V usage is TRBV10-3 and J usage is TRBJ2-7, with 9 positions matching TRBD1. The CDR3 extends over 15 amino acids. The junction had 6 bases not matched to a gene; V was cut back by 2 bases and J by 4 bases. CDR1 and CDR2 from the germline V gene are ENHRY and SYGVKD. The CDR3: CAISEPGTGFYEQYF. CDR3 in DNA: TGTGCCATCAGTGAGCCCGGGACAGGGTTTTACGAGCAGTACTTC.

In this sample, this clonotype turned up a few times. The rearrangement uses TRBV11-2 and TRBJ2-1, with D uncertain. CDR3 size: 13 residues. Per the germline V gene, CDR1 is SGHAT and CDR2 is FQNNGV. V shed 0 bases and J shed 6 bases, with 6 bases lying between them. CDR3 nucleotide sequence: TGTGCCAGCAGCTTAGAACGGGTCAATGAGCAGTTCTTC. Translation: CASSLERVNEQFF.

The chain has TRBV5-1 and TRBJ1-1; D may be TRBD1 (5 bases). Germline loops: CDR1 SGHRS, CDR2 YFSETQ. The germline V and J ends were trimmed by 0 bases and 4 bases, with 16 bases remaining between them. The CDR3 consists of 16 residues. As DNA, the CDR3 is TGCGCCAGCAGCTTGGGGTCAGGACACGCGGGCACTGAAGCTTTCTTT. Translating gives CASSLGSGHAGTEAFF.

The rearrangement joins TRBV4-1 to TRBJ2-1; 12 bases are a match to TRBD2. Germline assignment: CDR1 MGHRA and CDR2 YSYEKL. With V trimmed by 0 bases and J by 0 bases, 6 bases remained unmatched. This CDR3 is 19 amino acids long. CDR3 coding DNA: TGCGCCAGCAGCCAAGATGGGCTAGCGGGGGGGACCTCCTACAATGAGCAGTTCTTC. It encodes CASSQDGLAGGTSYNEQFF.

The CDR3 region is CASSAPAEGHSGGHQETQYF. The CDR3 nucleotides are TGCGCCAGCAGCGCTCCGGCAGAGGGCCATAGCGGGGGCCACCAAGAGACCCAGTACTTC. This chain uses TRBV5-1 with TRBJ2-5; TRBD2 aligns across 9 bases. Germline-derived CDR1 and CDR2 are SGHRS and YFSETQ. The CDR3 runs to 20 residues. With 4 bases clipped from V and 0 bases from J, the junction kept 19 bases outside the gene matches.